These 14 T cell receptor beta chains share one sample of origin, sequenced in a study of vaccination and CD4 T cells after COVID-19. No antigens are known for them. Stated treatment: roughly 11-day PBMC culture with coronavirus spike peptide pools or control peptides (ViraFEST assay). Cultured CD4+ T-cell DNA underwent Oncomine TCR Beta short-read sequencing. TCRdb re-analysed the PCR reads in MiXCR, keeping a single row per CDR3 protein. The sample carries about 23,000 distinct CDR3 sequences, under 45% recorded once. The specimen was CD4+ T cells from blood, cultured in vitro, collected before SARS-CoV-2 vaccination. The receptor source for this set is a human donor who received a COVID-19 vaccine.

This rearrangement joins TRBV7-9 to TRBJ1-1, with D perhaps TRBD1 (5 bases). The CDR3 extends over 14 amino acids. The germline V and J ends were trimmed by 3 bases and 1 base, with 9 bases remaining between them. Germline V CDR1 and CDR2: SEHNR, FQNEAQ (reference sequence). The CDR3 loop is CASSFLGANTEAFF. The CDR3 DNA is TGTGCCAGCAGCTTTTTAGGGGCGAACACTGAAGCTTTCTTT. The full variable domain, its missing parts supplied by reference TRBV7-9 and TRBJ1-1, is DTGVSQNPRHKITKRGQNVTFRCDPISEHNRLYWYRQTLGQGPEFLTYFQNEAQLEKSRLLSDRFSAERPKGSFSTLEIQRTEQGDSAMYLCASSFLGANTEAFFGQGTRLTVV.

This chain uses TRBV27 with TRBJ2-7, with TRBD1 matching over 10 bases. The CDR3 length is 14 residues. The germline CDR1 and CDR2 sequences are MNHEY and SMNVEV (reference sequence). Losses at the gene ends were 5 bases for V and 6 bases for J; bases not matched to a gene: 7. For the CDR3, the DNA is TGTGCCAGCAGTCCCCGGACAGGGGGAGGCGAGCAGTACTTC. Amino acids: CASSPRTGGGEQYF.

V is TRBV6-1 and J is TRBJ2-5; TRBD2 matches 7 bases. Germline trimming cut 3 bases from V and 5 bases from J; bases unmatched to any gene: 12. The CDR3 extends over 16 amino acids. Germline lookup yields CDR1 MNHNS and CDR2 SASEGT. CDR3: CASSEGGTPGTETQYF. The CDR3 DNA reads as TGTGCCAGCAGTGAGGGGGGGACCCCTGGGACCGAGACCCAGTACTTC.

This clonotype is termed medium-sized. J is TRBJ2-5 and V is TRBV7-9; the D is unclear. Germline V CDR1 and CDR2: SEHNR, FQNEAQ (reference sequence). This CDR3 has 13 amino acids. The ends were cut back, 2 bases at V and 6 bases at J, with 10 bases in the middle. CDR3 protein: CASSLYGAKTQYF. The DNA for the CDR3 is TGTGCCAGCAGCTTATACGGCGCGAAGACCCAGTACTTC.

The sample holds a few counts of this clonotype. The chain is built from TRBV30 and TRBJ1-3; D unresolved. Germline lookup yields CDR1 GTSNPN and CDR2 SVGIG (reference sequence). The CDR3 loop spans 12 amino acids. V lost 7 bases and J lost 4, with 11 bases in between. In DNA, the CDR3 is TGTGCCTATATTGCCCCCGGAAACACCATATATTTT. It specifies CAYIAPGNTIYF.

This chain connects TRBV6-5 to TRBJ2-3, with 8 bases identical to TRBD1. Trimming removed 0 bases from V and 7 bases from J; junction bases left unmatched: 6. CDR1 is MNHEY, CDR2 SVGAGI, per germline. The CDR3 has 15 residues. In DNA form, the CDR3 reads TGTGCCAGCAGTTACTCGACGACAGGGGAGAATACGCAGTATTTT. Translation: CASSYSTTGENTQYF.

This chain links TRBV20-1 with TRBJ1-5, with 7 bases lining up with TRBD1. Per the germline V gene, CDR1 is DFQATT and CDR2 is SNEGSKA (reference sequence). The V and J ends lost 2 bases and 7 bases, in that order; junction bases with no gene match: 11. This CDR3 has 15 residues. The CDR3 sequence: CSARPSTGSGQPQHF. CDR3 bases: TGCAGTGCTAGACCCTCGACAGGGTCTGGACAGCCCCAGCATTTT.

This clonotype was counted between two and nine times. This chain connects TRBV7-2 to TRBJ2-1; D gene ambiguous. The germline CDR1 and CDR2 sequences are SGHTA and FQGNSA. The CDR3 has 11 residues. V was shortened by 5 bases and J by 4 bases, with 3 bases between the two germline ends. The CDR3 DNA sequence: TGTGCCAGCAGCCCATACAATGAGCAGTTCTTC. This encodes CASSPYNEQFF.

This clonotype turned up a few times. This chain links TRBV10-3 with TRBJ2-4; D unclear. Germline V gene data show CDR1 as ENHRY and CDR2 as SYGVKD. The V and J ends lost 6 bases and 5 bases respectively, with 11 bases between them. The CDR3 has 13 residues. The DNA of the CDR3 is TGTGCCATCAGCCGGAACCCGCAAAACATTCAGTACTTC. It specifies CAISRNPQNIQYF.

The chain recombines TRBV20-1 with TRBJ2-1, with 11 bases identical to TRBD2. The DNA end favors TRBJ2-7, so the J call may be wrong. The germline V gene encodes CDR1 DFQATT and CDR2 SNEGSKA (reference sequence). The CDR3 spans 14 residues. Here the CDR3 reads CSASQTSGGYEQYF. The CDR3, as DNA: TGCAGTGCTAGTCAAACTAGCGGGGGTTACGAGCAGTACTTC.

The chain combines TRBV7-9 with TRBJ2-5, with D possibly being TRBD2 (6 bases). The V end was cut by 5 bases, the J end by 7 bases, with 20 bases between. Germline V gives CDR1 SEHNR, CDR2 FQNEAQ (reference sequence). The CDR3 contains 15 residues. The CDR3 loop is CASSPRDFNLGTQYF. In nucleotides, the CDR3 is TGTGCCAGCAGCCCCCGGGACTTCAACCTAGGGACCCAGTACTTC.

The V call is TRBV30, the J call TRBJ1-1; D is undetermined. The CDR3 length is 12 residues. Germline CDR1 and CDR2: GTSNPN and SVGIG (reference sequence). V lost 4 bases and J 5 bases, leaving 11 bases between the germline ends. The CDR3 DNA reads as TGTGCCTGGACCGTGGTGGGTACTGAAGCTTTCTTT. Amino acid sequence: CAWTVVGTEAFF.

The rearrangement links TRBV7-2 to TRBJ2-6; 8 bases are shared with TRBD2. Germline V lookup: CDR1 SGHTA, CDR2 FQGNSA. The V and J ends lost 4 bases and 0 bases, in that order; junction bases with no gene match: 11. There are 19 residues in the CDR3. The CDR3 spells CASSSRLATYDSGANVLTF. CDR3 DNA: TGTGCCAGCAGCTCCCGACTAGCGACTTATGACTCTGGGGCCAACGTCCTGACTTTC.

The chain uses TRBV6-5 and TRBJ1-5; D gene unclear. The CDR3 has 13 residues. Deletions cut 2 bases from V and 6 bases from J, with 8 bases between. CDR1 MNHEY and CDR2 SVGAGI come from the germline V gene. The CDR3 protein is CASSYGEGQPQHF. CDR3 bases: TGTGCCAGCAGTTACGGGGAGGGTCAGCCCCAGCATTTT.